The 3 T cell receptor beta chains below come from one sample, sequenced in a study of blood T cell repertoires in COVID-19. TCRdb's table, derived via immunoSEQ multiplex PCR, lists solely in-frame clones and lacks some. The sample contains around 150,000 clones, around 82% of which appear only once. The specimen was peripheral blood. These receptors all stem from an older woman with acute or convalescent COVID-19.

The rearrangement joins TRBV29-1 to TRBJ1-1; a weak D match, TRBD1 (6 bases). The germline V gene has CDR1 SQVTM and CDR2 ANQGSEA. Between the trimmed V and J ends, which lost 7 bases and 5 bases, there was a span of 14 bases. CDR3 length: 12 residues. CDR3: CSGAGAGTEAFF. DNA for the CDR3: TGCAGCGGGGCGGGGGCCGGGACTGAAGCTTTCTTT.

This chain joins TRBV29-1 and TRBJ2-7; perhaps TRBD1 as D (5 bases). Germline V gene sequence: CDR1 SQVTM, CDR2 ANQGSEA. V lost 4 bases, J lost 2 bases, and 12 bases lay in between. The CDR3 extends over 13 amino acids. The CDR3 sequence: CSVGRGIPYEQYF. As DNA, the CDR3 is TGCAGCGTTGGTAGGGGTATTCCCTACGAGCAGTACTTC.

This clone was found once. Other nucleotide sequences in the sample specify the same CDR3. V and J are TRBV19 and TRBJ1-2; 8 bases agree with TRBD1. V lost 4 bases and J lost 2; bases outside the gene matches: 3. This CDR3 spans 14 amino acids. Germline V CDR1 and CDR2: LNHDA, SQIVND (reference sequence). CDR3 loop: CASSTGQENYGYTF. The CDR3 region has the DNA TGTGCCAGTAGTACGGGACAGGAGAACTATGGCTACACCTTC.